These T cell receptor beta chains were read from a single sample in a study of blood T cell repertoires in COVID-19. Sequencing was performed with immunoSEQ multiplex PCR; in TCRdb, only in-frame clones are kept and a portion is missing. The sample records under 250,000 clones, around 92% being singletons. Sequencing input: PBMCs or T cells enriched from blood (not recorded which). The receptor set was obtained from a woman aged 25 to 39 with acute COVID-19. Both conserved end residues are part of each CDR3. The D gene is left open where the match is weak. Size tells how often a clone was seen (once, few, many) or the class of an expanded clone, and some rows leave it out.

>17|TRBV4-1|-|-|TRBJ1-4
CASSQDGRDRLNEKLFF
TGCGCCAGCAGCCAAGATGGGCGGGATCGCCTTAATGAAAAACTGTTTTTT
>15|TRBV14|-|-|TRBJ1-1
CASSQEAGWATEAFF
TGTGCCAGCAGCCAAGAAGCAGGGTGGGCGACTGAAGCTTTCTTT
>14|TRBV3-1/TRBV3-2|-|-|TRBJ1-2
CASSRKDSSYGYTF
TGTGCCAGCAGCCGCAAAGACAGTTCCTATGGCTACACCTTC
>13|TRBV28|-|-|TRBJ1-2
CASGRGLNYGYTF
TGTGCCAGCGGCCGCGGACTTAACTATGGCTACACCTTC
>14|TRBV19|-|-|TRBJ1-1
CASSAWTVNTEAFF
TGTGCCAGTAGTGCCTGGACAGTAAACACTGAAGCTTTCTTT
>15|TRBV13|-|TRBD1|TRBJ2-1
CASSSRDRGSNEQFF
TGTGCCAGCAGCTCCCGGGACAGGGGTTCCAATGAGCAGTTCTTC
>13|TRBV12-3/TRBV12-4|-|TRBD1|TRBJ1-5
CASAGGRDQPQHF
TGTGCCAGCGCAGGGGGCCGGGATCAGCCCCAGCATTTT
>13|TRBV4-3|-|-|TRBJ2-7
CASSQRLDVEQYF
TGCGCCAGCAGCCAAAGACTAGATGTCGAGCAGTACTTC
>14|TRBV2|-|TRBD1|TRBJ2-1
CASRDRGSYNEQFF
TGTGCCAGCAGGGACAGGGGGTCCTACAATGAGCAGTTCTTC
>15|TRBV7-3|-|-|TRBJ2-3
CASSLAGLSTDTQYF
TGTGCCAGCAGCTTGGCAGGGCTCAGCACAGATACGCAGTATTTT
>15|TRBV4-1|-|-|TRBJ2-5
CASSLGRRGQETQYF
TGCGCCAGCAGCCTGGGACGGCGGGGTCAAGAGACCCAGTACTTC
>15|TRBV4-1|-|-|TRBJ1-1
CASSQDPSMNTEAFF
TGCGCCAGCAGCCAAGATCCCAGTATGAACACTGAAGCTTTCTTT
>13|TRBV3-1/TRBV3-2|-|-|TRBJ2-7
CASSHAGDYEQYF
TGTGCCAGCAGCCACGCAGGGGACTACGAGCAGTACTTC
>14|TRBV27|-|TRBD2|TRBJ2-7
CASSFGRATYEQYF
TGTGCCAGCAGTTTCGGGAGGGCGACCTACGAGCAGTACTTC
>15|TRBV9|-|TRBD2|TRBJ2-1
CASSVDGGKYNEQFF
TGTGCCAGCAGCGTAGACGGGGGGAAGTACAATGAGCAGTTCTTC
>14|TRBV10-3|-|-|TRBJ2-1
CAISGTVRYNEQFF
TGTGCCATCAGTGGAACAGTACGCTACAATGAGCAGTTCTTC
>14|TRBV15|-|-|TRBJ1-1
CATSNGHRNTEAFF
TGTGCCACCAGCAACGGACACAGGAACACTGAAGCTTTCTTT
>13|TRBV4-2|-|TRBD2|TRBJ2-7
CASSPRRGDEQYF
TGTGCCAGCAGCCCGCGTCGGGGGGACGAGCAGTACTTC
>16|TRBV18|-|-|TRBJ1-1
CASSPPRRGVNTEAFF
TGTGCCAGCTCACCACCGCGTCGGGGGGTGAACACTGAAGCTTTCTTT
>19|TRBV4-3|-|-|TRBJ2-1
CASSQDRLEWMSSYNEQFF
TGCGCCAGCAGCCAAGATAGATTGGAGTGGATGAGCTCCTACAATGAGCAGTTCTTC
>15|TRBV19|-|-|TRBJ1-2
CASSTSAGINYGYTF
TGTGCCAGTAGTACAAGCGCCGGGATTAACTATGGCTACACCTTC
>16|TRBV6-5|-|-|TRBJ2-7
CASSYSILQGQGEQYF
TGTGCCAGCAGTTACTCTATCCTACAGGGTCAAGGAGAGCAGTACTTC
>14|TRBV9|-|-|TRBJ2-7
CASSGGTSSYEQYF
TGTGCCAGCAGCGGGGGGACAAGCTCCTACGAGCAGTACTTC
>16|TRBV6-5|-|-|TRBJ2-5
CASSSPGGRAQETQYF
TGTGCCAGCAGTTCCCCCGGAGGAAGGGCCCAAGAGACCCAGTACTTC
>13|TRBV30|-|-|TRBJ1-2
CAWSHPGLYGYTF
TGTGCCTGGTCCCACCCGGGACTCTATGGCTACACCTTC
>15|TRBV4-1|-|-|TRBJ1-1
CASSQEPQGNTEAFF
TGCGCCAGCAGCCAAGAACCACAGGGGAACACTGAAGCTTTCTTT
>12|TRBV30|-|-|TRBJ1-1
CAWSVVSGEAFF
TGTGCCTGGAGTGTAGTAAGCGGTGAAGCTTTCTTT
>17|TRBV4-1|-|TRBD2|TRBJ2-5
CASSQEGLLAEGETQYF
TGCGCCAGCAGCCAAGAAGGGTTACTAGCGGAGGGGGAGACCCAGTACTTC
>16|TRBV9|once|TRBD2|TRBJ2-3
CASSAPLAGGPDTQYF
TGTGCCAGCAGCGCGCCACTAGCGGGGGGGCCGGATACGCAGTATTTT
>10|TRBV6-5|-|-|TRBJ2-7
CAGNNDEQYF
TGTGCCGGCAACAACGACGAGCAGTACTTC
>14|TRBV11-3|-|TRBD1|TRBJ2-1
CASSRGQVDNEQFF
TGTGCCAGCAGCCGCGGACAGGTAGACAATGAGCAGTTCTTC
>17|TRBV7-6|-|TRBD1|TRBJ2-5
CASSLARDRARPGTQYF
TGTGCCAGCAGCTTAGCGAGGGACAGGGCCCGACCCGGGACCCAGTACTTC
>18|TRBV5-1|-|TRBD2|TRBJ2-2
CASSLGLAGGPITGELFF
TGCGCCAGCAGCTTGGGACTAGCGGGGGGGCCGATCACCGGGGAGCTGTTTTTT
>14|TRBV3-1/TRBV3-2|-|TRBD2|TRBJ2-1
CASTPLAGVSEQFF
TGTGCCAGCACACCACTAGCGGGGGTCTCCGAGCAGTTCTTC
>14|TRBV9|-|TRBD1|TRBJ2-7
CASSLRDRTYEQYF
TGTGCCAGCAGCCTGAGGGACAGAACCTACGAGCAGTACTTC
>15|TRBV3-1/TRBV3-2|-|TRBD1|TRBJ2-5
CASSQEQDREETQYF
TGTGCCAGCAGCCAAGAGCAGGACAGGGAAGAGACCCAGTACTTC
>16|TRBV4-1|-|-|TRBJ2-5
CASSLSPGAFQETQYF
TGCGCCAGCAGCCTAAGCCCTGGGGCATTTCAAGAGACCCAGTACTTC
>15|TRBV7-2|once|-|TRBJ1-2
CASSAGLGVYYGYTF
TGTGCCAGCAGCGCCGGCCTAGGGGTCTACTATGGCTACACCTTC
>15|TRBV3-1/TRBV3-2|-|TRBD1|TRBJ1-2
CASSRAPTGNYGYTF
TGTGCCAGCAGCCGGGCCCCGACAGGGAACTATGGCTACACCTTC
>15|TRBV5-5|-|TRBD2|TRBJ2-3
CASSSVAGGTDTQYF
TGTGCCAGCAGCTCAGTAGCGGGGGGCACAGATACGCAGTATTTT
>14|TRBV7-2|-|TRBD1|TRBJ1-2
CASSLDKGAWGYTF
TGTGCCAGCAGCTTAGATAAGGGGGCGTGGGGCTACACCTTC
>14|TRBV3-1/TRBV3-2|-|TRBD1|TRBJ1-1
CASGTGNGYTEAFF
TGTGCCAGCGGGACAGGGAATGGGTACACTGAAGCTTTCTTT
>13|TRBV3-1/TRBV3-2|-|-|TRBJ1-1
CASSQGRNTEAFF
TGTGCCAGCAGCCAAGGGAGGAACACTGAAGCTTTCTTT
>13|TRBV27|once|-|TRBJ1-1
CASSWGGITEAFF
TGTGCCAGCAGTTGGGGGGGTATCACTGAAGCTTTCTTT
>13|TRBV7-9|-|-|TRBJ1-2
CASSLGGGDGYTF
TGTGCCAGCAGCTTAGGAGGAGGGGATGGCTACACCTTC
>14|TRBV27|-|-|TRBJ2-7
CASTTTGYSHEQYF
TGTGCCAGCACCACCACAGGGTATTCCCACGAGCAGTACTTC
>15|TRBV7-6|-|-|TRBJ2-1
CASSQIKQGPNEQFF
TGTGCCAGCAGCCAAATAAAACAGGGCCCCAATGAGCAGTTCTTC
>15|TRBV5-1|-|TRBD1|TRBJ2-1
CASSLEGATYNEQFF
TGCGCCAGCAGCTTGGAGGGGGCCACCTACAATGAGCAGTTCTTC
>13|TRBV19|-|-|TRBJ1-2
CASSLLASYGYTF
TGTGCCAGTAGCCTTCTGGCAAGCTATGGCTACACCTTC
>15|TRBV7-2|-|-|TRBJ1-1
CASSLNGLPVPEAFF
TGTGCCAGCAGCTTAAACGGACTCCCAGTCCCTGAAGCTTTCTTT
>15|TRBV19|-|TRBD1|TRBJ1-5
CASSITGEGNQPQHF
TGTGCCAGTAGTATCACAGGGGAGGGCAATCAGCCCCAGCATTTT
>14|TRBV29-1|-|-|TRBJ1-2
CSVELGGLFYGYTF
TGCAGCGTTGAACTTGGGGGACTGTTCTATGGCTACACCTTC
>14|TRBV7-8|-|-|TRBJ2-7
CASSLERYSYEQYF
TGTGCCAGCAGCTTAGAGCGGTACTCCTACGAGCAGTACTTC
>15|TRBV5-6|-|-|TRBJ1-3
CASSLGQISGNTIYF
TGTGCCAGCAGCTTGGGACAGATCTCTGGAAACACCATATATTTT
>18|TRBV7-6|few|TRBD2|TRBJ2-2
CASSSPGLGAANTGELFF
TGTGCCAGCAGCTCACCGGGACTAGGGGCCGCGAACACCGGGGAGCTGTTTTTT
>14|TRBV19|few|-|TRBJ2-1
CASSHRGINNEQFF
TGTGCCAGTAGCCACCGGGGGATTAACAATGAGCAGTTCTTC
>14|TRBV28|-|TRBD1|TRBJ1-4
CASSKPGQAEKLFF
TGTGCCAGCAGTAAACCGGGACAGGCTGAAAAACTGTTTTTT
>16|TRBV19|-|TRBD1|TRBJ1-2
CASSNGTGARPDGYTF
TGTGCCAGTAGTAACGGGACAGGGGCACGGCCCGATGGCTACACCTTC
>15|TRBV4-2|-|TRBD2|TRBJ2-7
CASSQAGRGAYEQYF
TGTGCCAGCAGCCAAGCTGGTCGGGGGGCCTACGAGCAGTACTTC
>16|TRBV7-8|-|TRBD1|TRBJ2-7
CASSFHGTGIIYEQYF
TGTGCCAGCAGCTTTCACGGGACAGGGATCATCTACGAGCAGTACTTC